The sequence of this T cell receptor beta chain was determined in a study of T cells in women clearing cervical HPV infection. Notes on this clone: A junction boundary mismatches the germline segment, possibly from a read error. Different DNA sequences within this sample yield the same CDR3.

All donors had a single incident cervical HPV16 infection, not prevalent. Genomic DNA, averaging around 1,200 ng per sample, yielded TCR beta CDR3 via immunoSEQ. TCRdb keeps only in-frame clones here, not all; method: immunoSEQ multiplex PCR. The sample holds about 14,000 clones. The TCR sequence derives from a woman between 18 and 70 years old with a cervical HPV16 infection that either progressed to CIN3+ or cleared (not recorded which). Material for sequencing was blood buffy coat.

CDR3 DNA (partial): TGCGCCAGCAGCCAAGATCGGACAGGCTCTGGAAACACC. It encodes CASSQDRTGSGNT. The entire CDR3 protein is CASSQDRTGSGNTIYF. The rearrangement joins TRBV4-2 to TRBJ1-3, with 7 bases that match TRBD1. The CDR3 end is not reached by the read, which stops 3 residues before it; the germline J gene fills it in. Germline V lookup: CDR1 LGHNA, CDR2 YNFKEQ. The CDR3 spans 16 residues.